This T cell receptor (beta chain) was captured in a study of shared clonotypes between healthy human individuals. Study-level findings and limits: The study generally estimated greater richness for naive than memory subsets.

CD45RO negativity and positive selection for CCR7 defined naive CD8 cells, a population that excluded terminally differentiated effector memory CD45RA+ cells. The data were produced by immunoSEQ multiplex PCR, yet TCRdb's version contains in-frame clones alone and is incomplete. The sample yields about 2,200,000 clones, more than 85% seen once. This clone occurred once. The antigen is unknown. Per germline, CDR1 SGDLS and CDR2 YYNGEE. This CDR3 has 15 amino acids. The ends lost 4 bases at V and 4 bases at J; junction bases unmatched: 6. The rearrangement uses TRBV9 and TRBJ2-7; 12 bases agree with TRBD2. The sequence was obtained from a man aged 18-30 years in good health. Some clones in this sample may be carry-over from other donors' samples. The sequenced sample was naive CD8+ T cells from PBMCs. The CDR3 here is CASSLASGRGYEQYF. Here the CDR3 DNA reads TGTGCCAGCAGCCTAGCTAGCGGGAGGGGTTACGAGCAGTACTTC.